The sequence of this TCR beta chain was determined in a study of T cell responses to AZD1222 COVID-19 vaccine. Study-wide results and caveats: Samples come after the peak T cell response, not at day 14. With dominance at 160-218 and 743-854, vaccine-associated CD4 TCRs spanned spike.

With respect to this clone: Its matching antigen is unknown.

Germline V gene sequence: CDR1 MNHEY, CDR2 SVGAGI. This CDR3 comprises 13 residues. Deletions cut 6 bases from V and 5 bases from J, with 13 bases between. Some clones are missing from TCRdb's copy, which holds only in-frame ones; the method was immunoSEQ multiplex PCR. Among around 84,000 clones listed, 75% to 90% were seen once. The J gene is TRBJ2-5, the V gene TRBV6-5, with D perhaps TRBD2 (6 bases). The sample consisted of peripheral blood, taken 28 days after the second AZD1222 dose. The TCR originated in an adult who received the AZD1222 COVID-19 vaccine. CDR3 bases: TGTGCCAGCAGGGATAGCGGACGTGAGACCCAGTACTTC. As protein: CASRDSGRETQYF.